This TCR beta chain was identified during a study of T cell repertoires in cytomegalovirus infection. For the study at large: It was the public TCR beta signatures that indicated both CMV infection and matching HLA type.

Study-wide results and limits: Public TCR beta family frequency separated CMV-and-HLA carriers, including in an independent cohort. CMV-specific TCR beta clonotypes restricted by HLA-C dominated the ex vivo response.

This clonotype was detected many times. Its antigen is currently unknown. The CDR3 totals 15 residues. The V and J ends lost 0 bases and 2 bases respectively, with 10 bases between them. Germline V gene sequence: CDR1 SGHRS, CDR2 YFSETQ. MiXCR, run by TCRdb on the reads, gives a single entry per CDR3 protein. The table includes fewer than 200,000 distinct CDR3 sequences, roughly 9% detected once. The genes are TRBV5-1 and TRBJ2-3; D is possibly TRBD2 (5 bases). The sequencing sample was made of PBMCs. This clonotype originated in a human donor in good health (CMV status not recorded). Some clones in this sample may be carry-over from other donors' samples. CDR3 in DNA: TGCGCCAGCAGCTTGGCGGTAGCGCCCACAGATACGCAGTATTTT. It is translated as CASSLAVAPTDTQYF.